The following is a T cell receptor (beta chain) sequence with its context. The immunoSEQ assay amplified TCRB CDR3 from up to about 2 ug DNA. Clones were sequenced by immunoSEQ multiplex PCR, and TCRdb holds only the in-frame ones, with some missing. The sample carries fewer than 95,000 clones, less than 85% recorded once. This sample was taken from a study of glioma-infiltrating T cells after dendritic cell vaccination. Overall study: Between about 2003 and 2013, patients got autologous tumor lysate-pulsed dendritic cell vaccines. Patients received three intradermal dendritic cell vaccine injections at biweekly intervals.

Time point reported: after dendritic cell vaccination, including at tumor progression/relapse. The sample consisted of blood, taken after dendritic cell vaccination. This receptor was obtained from a human donor with glioblastoma.

The DNA of the CDR3 is TGTGCCAGCAGCCTCGCGGTAGAGCAGTACTTC. Translation: CASSLAVEQYF. The chain has TRBV7-9 and TRBJ2-7; D remains unclear. The CDR3 totals 11 residues. V was pared by 5 bases and J by 7 bases, with 9 bases between. Germline values: CDR1 SEHNR, CDR2 FQNEAQ (reference sequence).